These 17 T cell receptor beta chains share one sample of origin, sequenced in a study of blood T cell repertoires in COVID-19. This table comes from immunoSEQ multiplex PCR, and its TCRdb copy is limited to in-frame clones, with some not included. The top ten hold nearly 2% of the sample, which has roughly 280,000 clones, 75% to 90% seen once. Source material: peripheral blood. All receptors come from a young man with active or convalescent COVID-19.

V usage is TRBV2 and J usage is TRBJ2-2, with D possibly TRBD2 on 6 matching bases. V lost 8 bases to trimming and J lost 2 bases, with 21 bases between them. The CDR3 is 17 amino acids. CDR1 is SNHLY, CDR2 FYNNEI, per germline. CDR3 coding DNA: TGTGCCAGCGGGGGAGGCAGCAAAAAAATAAACACCGGGGAGCTGTTTTTT. It translates to CASGGGSKKINTGELFF.

The chain employs TRBV29-1 and TRBJ1-3, with 7 bases aligning to TRBD1. Trimming cost V 4 bases and J 3 bases; bases outside gene matches: 3. The CDR3 sequence is 13 residues long. The germline V gene has CDR1 SQVTM and CDR2 ANQGSEA. CDR3 residues: CSVAQGGGNTIYF. CDR3 coding DNA: TGCAGCGTTGCGCAGGGGGGTGGAAACACCATATATTTT.

V and J are TRBV4-3 and TRBJ2-5; D is unclear. This CDR3 region has 14 residues. V was shortened by 2 bases and J by 4 bases, with 11 bases between the two germline ends. Germline V CDR1 and CDR2: LGHNA, YSLEER. The CDR3 protein is CASSQSFNSETQYF. DNA for the CDR3: TGCGCCAGCAGCCAAAGCTTCAACTCAGAGACCCAGTACTTC.

V usage is TRBV7-6 and J usage is TRBJ2-7, with 8 bases identical to TRBD1. From germline, CDR1 is SGHVS and CDR2 FNYEAQ. With V trimmed by 3 bases and J by 4 bases, 5 bases remained unmatched. This CDR3 is built from 14 residues. The CDR3 reads CASSFGQGGYEQYF. CDR3 in DNA: TGTGCCAGCAGCTTTGGACAGGGTGGTTACGAGCAGTACTTC. Using reference TRBV7-6 and TRBJ2-7 for the parts outside the CDR3, the full variable domain is GAGVSQSPRYKVTKRGQDVALRCDPISGHVSLYWYRQALGQGPEFLTYFNYEAQQDKSGLPNDRFSAERPEGSISTLTIQRTEQRDSAMYRCASSFGQGGYEQYFGPGTRLTVT.

The chain couples TRBV19 to TRBJ1-1; D unresolved. Germline V lookup: CDR1 LNHDA, CDR2 SQIVND (reference sequence). V lost 6 bases, J lost 6 bases, and 17 bases lay in between. The CDR3 spans 14 residues. CDR3 nucleotides: TGTGCCAGTAGGGAGGACGGACCGAGGGCTGAAGCTTTCTTT. Protein: CASREDGPRAEAFF.

CDR3: CASSPLSPEAFF. Written as DNA, the CDR3 is TGTGCCAGCAGCCCCCTTTCCCCTGAAGCTTTCTTT. J is TRBJ1-1 and V is TRBV7-9; no definite D call. Germline CDR1 SEHNR, CDR2 FQNEAQ (reference sequence). This CDR3 has 12 residues. Trimming stripped 5 bases from V and 6 bases from J, with 10 bases between.

The V gene is TRBV9, the J gene TRBJ2-5, with a weak D call TRBD2 (7 bases). The V end was cut by 4 bases, the J end by 5 bases, with 18 bases between. In germline, CDR1 is SGDLS, CDR2 YYNGEE. CDR3 size: 15 residues. This CDR3 is CASSFGGGGAETQYF. The CDR3 nucleotides are TGTGCCAGCAGCTTCGGTGGGGGGGGCGCTGAGACCCAGTACTTC.

The rearrangement joins TRBV5-5 to TRBJ1-3; D remains ambiguous. This CDR3 region has 14 residues. Trimming took 4 bases from V and 1 from J, leaving 9 bases between them. In germline, CDR1 is SGHKS, CDR2 YYEKEE (reference sequence). CDR3 amino acids: CASSRELSGNTIYF. The DNA of the CDR3 is TGTGCCAGCAGCCGAGAGTTGTCTGGAAACACCATATATTTT.

The genes are TRBV7-8 and TRBJ1-5; D is perhaps TRBD1 (5 bases). Trimming cost V 5 bases and J 9 bases, with 14 bases left between them. The CDR3 is made up of 13 amino acids. Germline lookup yields CDR1 SGHVS and CDR2 FQNEAQ. CDR3: CASSPQGFSPQHF. In DNA, the CDR3 is TGTGCCAGCAGCCCCCAGGGCTTTTCGCCCCAGCATTTT.

The rearrangement joins TRBV11-2 to TRBJ2-1; 7 bases fit TRBD2. CDR3 length: 17 residues. V gave up 4 bases and J gave up 2 bases; unmatched junction bases: 11. Germline-derived CDR1 and CDR2 are SGHAT and FQNNGV. CDR3 protein: CASSSTGSGGPYNEQFF. CDR3 nucleotides: TGTGCCAGCAGCTCCACCGGGTCGGGGGGTCCCTACAATGAGCAGTTCTTC.

There are a few counts of this clone. J is TRBJ2-1 and V is TRBV7-6; 15 bases are shared with TRBD2. The CDR3 sequence is 20 residues long. Germline V lookup: CDR1 SGHVS, CDR2 FNYEAQ. Germline trimming cut 3 bases from V and 8 bases from J; bases unmatched to any gene: 17. CDR3 sequence: CASSFGLAGGPGSVSDEQFF. CDR3 in DNA: TGTGCCAGCAGCTTCGGACTAGCGGGGGGGCCAGGTTCAGTTAGCGATGAGCAGTTCTTC. Full variable domain (remainder filled in from reference TRBV7-6 and TRBJ2-1): GAGVSQSPRYKVTKRGQDVALRCDPISGHVSLYWYRQALGQGPEFLTYFNYEAQQDKSGLPNDRFSAERPEGSISTLTIQRTEQRDSAMYRCASSFGLAGGPGSVSDEQFFGPGTRLTVL.

J is TRBJ2-5 and V is TRBV6-5; D is perhaps TRBD2 (7 bases). This CDR3 comprises 15 residues. Trimming took 5 bases from V and 5 from J, leaving 18 bases between them. Germline V CDR1 and CDR2: MNHEY, SVGAGI. For the CDR3, the DNA is TGTGCCAGCAGTCCGATTAACGGGGGGCTCGAGACCCAGTACTTC. Translation: CASSPINGGLETQYF.

The sample holds one count of this clone. The rearrangement uses TRBV2 and TRBJ1-5; maybe TRBD1 (6 bases). The V gene's germline CDR1 is SNHLY and CDR2 FYNNEI. V was pared by 4 bases and J by 4 bases, with 11 bases between. The CDR3 has 14 residues. The CDR3 protein is CASSVRGINQPQHF. In DNA, the CDR3 is TGTGCCAGCAGTGTCAGGGGTATAAATCAGCCCCAGCATTTT. Supplemented by reference TRBV2 and TRBJ1-5, the full variable domain reads EPEVTQTPSHQVTQMGQEVILRCVPISNHLYFYWYRQILGQKVEFLVSFYNNEISEKSEIFDDQFSVERPDGSNFTLKIRSTKLEDSAMYFCASSVRGINQPQHFGDGTRLSIL.

CDR3 in DNA: TGCAGCGTGGCTACCGACGGGGTATCGATGTTGGGAGCTTTCTTT. This encodes CSVATDGVSMLGAFF. The rearrangement links TRBV29-1 to TRBJ1-1; no reliable D call. CDR3 length: 15 amino acids. Germline values: CDR1 SQVTM, CDR2 ANQGSEA. The ends were cut back, 6 bases at V and 10 bases at J, with 27 bases in the middle.

The rearrangement links TRBV3-1 (or the pseudogene TRBV3-2) to TRBJ1-3; the D is unclear. CDR1 and CDR2 (germline): LGHDT, YNNKEL (reference sequence). With 4 bases removed from V and 0 bases from J, the gap between germline ends came to 13 bases. This CDR3 comprises 16 residues. CDR3 sequence (DNA): TGTGCCAGCAGCCTCCCCATTTCGAGCTCTGGAAACACCATATATTTT. It encodes CASSLPISSSGNTIYF.

This chain joins TRBV29-1 and TRBJ2-7; 8 nucleotides line up with TRBD2. Germline lookup yields CDR1 SQVTM and CDR2 ANQGSEA. The J segment lost 5 bases and the V segment lost 5 bases, leaving 5 bases of the junction unmatched. There are 12 residues in the CDR3. CDR3 in amino acids: CSVRGGTHEQYF. The DNA for the CDR3 is TGCAGCGTTCGCGGGGGGACCCACGAGCAGTACTTC.

V is TRBV5-6 and J is TRBJ1-6, with D possibly matching TRBD1 (6 bases). The V gene's germline CDR1 is SGHDT and CDR2 YYEEEE. Trimming took off 3 bases at V and 8 bases at J, with 9 bases between the two ends. This CDR3 has 13 amino acids. The CDR3 nucleotides read TGTGCCAGCAGCTGGGGGGGCGATTCACCCCTCCACTTT. It is translated as CASSWGGDSPLHF.